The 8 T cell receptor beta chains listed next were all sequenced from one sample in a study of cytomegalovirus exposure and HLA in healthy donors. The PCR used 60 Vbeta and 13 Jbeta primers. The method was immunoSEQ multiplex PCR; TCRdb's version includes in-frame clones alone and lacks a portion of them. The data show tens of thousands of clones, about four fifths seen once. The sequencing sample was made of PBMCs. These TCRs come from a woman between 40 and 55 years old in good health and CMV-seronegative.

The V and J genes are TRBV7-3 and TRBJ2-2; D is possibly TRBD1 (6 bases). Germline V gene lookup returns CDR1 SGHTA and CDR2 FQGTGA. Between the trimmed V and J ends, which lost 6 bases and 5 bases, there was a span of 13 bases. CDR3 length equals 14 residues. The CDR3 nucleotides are TGTGCCAGCAGGGATCAGGGGAGTACCGGGGAGCTGTTTTTT. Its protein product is CASRDQGSTGELFF.

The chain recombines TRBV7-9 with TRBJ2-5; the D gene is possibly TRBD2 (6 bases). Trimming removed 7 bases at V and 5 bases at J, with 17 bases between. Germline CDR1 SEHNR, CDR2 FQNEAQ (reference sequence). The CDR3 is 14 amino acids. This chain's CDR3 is CASTFGRPGETQYF. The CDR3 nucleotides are TGTGCCAGCACCTTCGGGAGACCGGGGGAGACCCAGTACTTC.

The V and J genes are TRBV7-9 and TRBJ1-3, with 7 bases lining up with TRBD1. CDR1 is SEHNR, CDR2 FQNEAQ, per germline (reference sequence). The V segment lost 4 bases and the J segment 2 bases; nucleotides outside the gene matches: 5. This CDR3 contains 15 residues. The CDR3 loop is CASSSSGTAGNTIYF. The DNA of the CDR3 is TGTGCCAGCAGCTCTTCCGGGACAGCTGGAAACACCATATATTTT.

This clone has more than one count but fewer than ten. CDR3: CASRGWNGYTF. In DNA form, the CDR3 reads TGTGCCAGCCGCGGTTGGAATGGCTACACCTTC. This chain joins TRBV28 and TRBJ1-2, with unresolved D. The CDR3 spans 11 residues. V lost 8 bases and J lost 6, with 10 bases in between. Germline assignment: CDR1 MDHEN and CDR2 SYDVKM.

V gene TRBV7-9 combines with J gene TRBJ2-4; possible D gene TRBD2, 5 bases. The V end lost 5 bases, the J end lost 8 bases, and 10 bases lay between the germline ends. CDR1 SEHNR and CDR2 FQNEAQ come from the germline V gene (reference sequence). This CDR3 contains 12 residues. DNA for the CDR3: TGTGCCAGCAGCCTTGGAGGAGACATTCAGTACTTC. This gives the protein CASSLGGDIQYF.

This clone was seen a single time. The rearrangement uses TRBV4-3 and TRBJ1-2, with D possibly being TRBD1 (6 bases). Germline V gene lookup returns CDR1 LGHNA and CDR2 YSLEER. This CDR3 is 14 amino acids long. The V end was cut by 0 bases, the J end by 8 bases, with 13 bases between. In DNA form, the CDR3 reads TGCGCCAGCAGCCAAGAGGGGGGGGCGGGCGGCTACACCTTC. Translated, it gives CASSQEGGAGGYTF.

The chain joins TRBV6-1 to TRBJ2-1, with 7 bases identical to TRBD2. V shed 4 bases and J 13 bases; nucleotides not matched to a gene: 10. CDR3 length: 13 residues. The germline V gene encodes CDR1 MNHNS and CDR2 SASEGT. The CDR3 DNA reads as TGTGCCAGCAGTGGCGTGCTAGCGGCGATCCAGTTCTTC. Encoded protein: CASSGVLAAIQFF.

The CDR3 reads CASSKGLAGGGEQFF. CDR3 nucleotide sequence: TGTGCCAGCAGCAAGGGACTAGCGGGAGGGGGTGAGCAGTTCTTC. V and J are TRBV7-2 and TRBJ2-1, with 16 nucleotides matching TRBD2. V was pared by 5 bases and J by 9 bases, with 4 bases of the junction left unmatched. The CDR3 has 15 residues. Germline lookup yields CDR1 SGHTA and CDR2 FQGNSA. Together with reference TRBV7-2 and TRBJ2-1, the CDR3 gives the full variable domain: GAGVSQSPSNKVTEKGKDVELRCDPISGHTALYWYRQSLGQGLEFLIYFQGNSAPDKSGLPSDRFSAERTGGSVSTLTIQRTQQEDSAVYLCASSKGLAGGGEQFFGPGTRLTVL.